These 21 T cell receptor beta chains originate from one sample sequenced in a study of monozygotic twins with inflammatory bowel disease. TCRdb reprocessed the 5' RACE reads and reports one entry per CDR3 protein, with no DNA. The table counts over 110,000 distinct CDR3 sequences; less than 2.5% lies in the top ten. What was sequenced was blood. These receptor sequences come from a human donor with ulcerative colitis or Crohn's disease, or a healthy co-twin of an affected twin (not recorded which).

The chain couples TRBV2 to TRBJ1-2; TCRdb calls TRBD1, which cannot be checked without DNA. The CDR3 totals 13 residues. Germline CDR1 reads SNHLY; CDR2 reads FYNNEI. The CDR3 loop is CASRATGPYGYTF.

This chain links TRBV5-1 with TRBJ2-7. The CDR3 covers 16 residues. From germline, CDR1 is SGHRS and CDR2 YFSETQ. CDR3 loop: CASSLDARQTPYEQYF.

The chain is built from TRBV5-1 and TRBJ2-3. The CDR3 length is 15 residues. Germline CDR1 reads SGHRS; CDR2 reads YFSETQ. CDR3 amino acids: CASSLASGSTDTQYF.

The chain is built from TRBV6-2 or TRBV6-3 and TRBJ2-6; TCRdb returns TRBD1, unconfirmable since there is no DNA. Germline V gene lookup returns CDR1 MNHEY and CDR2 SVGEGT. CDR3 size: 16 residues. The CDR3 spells CASMHRVPTGANVLTF.

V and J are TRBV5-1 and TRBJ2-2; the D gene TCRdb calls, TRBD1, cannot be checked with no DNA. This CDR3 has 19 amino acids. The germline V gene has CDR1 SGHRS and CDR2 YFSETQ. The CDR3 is CASSAWGRLQGLNTGELFF.

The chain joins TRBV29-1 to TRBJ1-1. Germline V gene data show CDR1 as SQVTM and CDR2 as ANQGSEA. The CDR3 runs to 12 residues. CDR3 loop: CSVKQGSLEAFF. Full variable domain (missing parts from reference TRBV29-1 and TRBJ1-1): SAVISQKPSRDICQRGTSLTIQCQVDSQVTMMFWYRQQPGQSLTLIATANQGSEATYESGFVIDKFPISRPNLTFSTLTVSNMSPEDSSIYLCSVKQGSLEAFFGQGTRLTVV.

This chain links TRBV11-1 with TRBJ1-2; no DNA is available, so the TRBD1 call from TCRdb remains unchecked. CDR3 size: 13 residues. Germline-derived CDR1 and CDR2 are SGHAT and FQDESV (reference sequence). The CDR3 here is CASSPGPDYGYTF.

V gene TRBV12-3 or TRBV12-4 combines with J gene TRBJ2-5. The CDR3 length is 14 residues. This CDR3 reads CASSHRTYQETQYF.

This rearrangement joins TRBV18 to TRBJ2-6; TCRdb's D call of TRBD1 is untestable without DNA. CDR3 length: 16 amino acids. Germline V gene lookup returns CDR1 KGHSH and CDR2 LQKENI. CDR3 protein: CASSPSTGAGANVLTF.

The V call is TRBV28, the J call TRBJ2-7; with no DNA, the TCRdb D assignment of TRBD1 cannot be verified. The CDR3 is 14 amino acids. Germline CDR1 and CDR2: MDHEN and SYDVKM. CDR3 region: CASSFRDAGYEQYF.

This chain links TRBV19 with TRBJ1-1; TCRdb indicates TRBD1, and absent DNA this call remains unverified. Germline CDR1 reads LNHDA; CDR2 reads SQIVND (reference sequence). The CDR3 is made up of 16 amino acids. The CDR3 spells CASSLGFGRINTEAFF.

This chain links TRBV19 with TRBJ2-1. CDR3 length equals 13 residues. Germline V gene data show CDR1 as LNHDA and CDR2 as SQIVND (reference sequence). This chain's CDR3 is CASSIGVYNEQFF.

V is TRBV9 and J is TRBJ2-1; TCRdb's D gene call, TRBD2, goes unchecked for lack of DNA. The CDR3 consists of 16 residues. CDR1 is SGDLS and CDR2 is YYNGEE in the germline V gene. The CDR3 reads CASSGTGTAGRNEQFF.

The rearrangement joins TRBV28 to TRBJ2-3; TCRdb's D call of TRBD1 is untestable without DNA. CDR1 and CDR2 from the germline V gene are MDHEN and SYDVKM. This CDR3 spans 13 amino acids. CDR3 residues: CASRGQSTDTQYF.

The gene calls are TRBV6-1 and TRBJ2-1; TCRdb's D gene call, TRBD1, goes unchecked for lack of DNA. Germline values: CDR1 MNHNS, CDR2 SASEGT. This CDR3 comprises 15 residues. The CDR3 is CASSDTGSPPYEQFF.

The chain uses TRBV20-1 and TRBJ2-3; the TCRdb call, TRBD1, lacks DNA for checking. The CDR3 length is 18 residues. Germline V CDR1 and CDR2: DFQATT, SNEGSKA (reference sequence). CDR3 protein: CSARDMARTGGSTDTQYF.

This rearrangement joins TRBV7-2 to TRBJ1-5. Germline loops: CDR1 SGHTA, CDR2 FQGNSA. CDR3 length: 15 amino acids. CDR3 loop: CASSSWLGGDQPQHF.

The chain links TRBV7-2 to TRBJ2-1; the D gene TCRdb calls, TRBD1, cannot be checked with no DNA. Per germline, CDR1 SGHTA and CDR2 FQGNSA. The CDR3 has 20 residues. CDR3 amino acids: CASDRPGTGVRERDYNEQFF. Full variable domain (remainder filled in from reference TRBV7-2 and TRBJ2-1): GAGVSQSPSNKVTEKGKDVELRCDPISGHTALYWYRQSLGQGLEFLIYFQGNSAPDKSGLPSDRFSAERTGGSVSTLTIQRTQQEDSAVYLCASDRPGTGVRERDYNEQFFGPGTRLTVL.

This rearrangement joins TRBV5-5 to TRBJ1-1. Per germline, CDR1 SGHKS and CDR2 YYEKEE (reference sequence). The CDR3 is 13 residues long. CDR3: CASSLEGNTEAFF.

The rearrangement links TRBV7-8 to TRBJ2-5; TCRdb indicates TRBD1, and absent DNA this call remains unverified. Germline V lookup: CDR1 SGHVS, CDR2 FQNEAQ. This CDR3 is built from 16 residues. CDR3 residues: CASSLVMQGARETQYF.

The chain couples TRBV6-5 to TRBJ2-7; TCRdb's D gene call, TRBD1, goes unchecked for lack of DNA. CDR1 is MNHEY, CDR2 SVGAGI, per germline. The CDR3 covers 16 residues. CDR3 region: CASSSPGQLSSYEQYF.